This T cell receptor beta chain was sequenced for a study of blood T cell repertoires in COVID-19. Study background: Collection of acute and convalescent COVID-19 samples took place in the United States, Italy and Spain.

Authors' analysis steps: The authors estimated nucleated cell counts from reference gene primer amplification. Sequencing was performed with immunoSEQ multiplex PCR; in TCRdb, only in-frame clones are kept and a portion is missing. From that table come the V and J calls and clone size; the DNA was used to work out D and trimming. Altogether hundreds of thousands of clones are present, about 82% being singletons, with the ten largest covering 8% to 13%. Trimming cost V 5 bases and J 4 bases, with 20 bases left between them. Germline-derived CDR1 and CDR2 are LNHDA and SQIVND (reference sequence). CDR3 size: 16 residues.

The sequencing input was peripheral blood. The chain couples TRBV19 to TRBJ1-1, with D tentatively TRBD1 (6 bases). The TCR sequence derives from a woman older than 75 with acute or convalescent COVID-19. The CDR3 here is CASSAWAGEFRTEAFF. Here the CDR3 DNA reads TGTGCCAGTAGTGCCTGGGCAGGGGAGTTTCGCACTGAAGCTTTCTTT.